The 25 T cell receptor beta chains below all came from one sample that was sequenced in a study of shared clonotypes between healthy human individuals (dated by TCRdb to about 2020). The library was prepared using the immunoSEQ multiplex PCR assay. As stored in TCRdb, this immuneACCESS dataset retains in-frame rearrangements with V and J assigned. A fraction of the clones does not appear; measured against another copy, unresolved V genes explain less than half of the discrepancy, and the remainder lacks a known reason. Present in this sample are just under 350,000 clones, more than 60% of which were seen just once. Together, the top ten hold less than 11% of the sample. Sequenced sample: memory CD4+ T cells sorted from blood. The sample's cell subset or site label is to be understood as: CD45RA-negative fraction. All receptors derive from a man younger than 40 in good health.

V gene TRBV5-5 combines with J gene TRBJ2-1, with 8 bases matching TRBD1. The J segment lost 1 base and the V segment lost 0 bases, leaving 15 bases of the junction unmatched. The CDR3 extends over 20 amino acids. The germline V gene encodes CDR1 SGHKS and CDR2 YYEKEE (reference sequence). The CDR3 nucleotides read TGTGCCAGCAGCTTGGGTGGGACAGGAGGGATTAGACTTTCCTACAATGAGCAGTTCTTC. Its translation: CASSLGGTGGIRLSYNEQFF.

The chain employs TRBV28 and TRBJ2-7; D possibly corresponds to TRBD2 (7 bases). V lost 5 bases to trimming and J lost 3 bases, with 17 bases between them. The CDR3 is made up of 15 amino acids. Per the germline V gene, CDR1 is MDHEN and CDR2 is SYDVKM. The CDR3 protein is CASSRGGATFYEQYF. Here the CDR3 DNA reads TGTGCCAGCAGTAGGGGGGGCGCTACCTTCTACGAGCAGTACTTC.

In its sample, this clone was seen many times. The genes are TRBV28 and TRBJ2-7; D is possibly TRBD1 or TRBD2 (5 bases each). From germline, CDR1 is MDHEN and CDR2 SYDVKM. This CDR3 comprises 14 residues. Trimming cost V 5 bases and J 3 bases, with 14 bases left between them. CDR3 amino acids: CASSAVGRNYEQYF. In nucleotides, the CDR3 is TGTGCCAGCAGTGCAGTGGGACGGAACTACGAGCAGTACTTC. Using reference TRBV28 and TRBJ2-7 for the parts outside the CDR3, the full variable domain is DVKVTQSSRYLVKRTGEKVFLECVQDMDHENMFWYRQDPGLGLRLIYFSYDVKMKEKGDIPEGYSVSREKKERFSLILESASTNQTSMYLCASSAVGRNYEQYFGPGTRLTVT.

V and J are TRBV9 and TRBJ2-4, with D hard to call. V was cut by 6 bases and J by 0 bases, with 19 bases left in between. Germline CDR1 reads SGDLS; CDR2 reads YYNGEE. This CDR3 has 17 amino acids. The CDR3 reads CASKLLHQEIAKNIQYF. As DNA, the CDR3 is TGTGCCAGCAAATTACTACACCAGGAAATAGCCAAAAACATTCAGTACTTC.

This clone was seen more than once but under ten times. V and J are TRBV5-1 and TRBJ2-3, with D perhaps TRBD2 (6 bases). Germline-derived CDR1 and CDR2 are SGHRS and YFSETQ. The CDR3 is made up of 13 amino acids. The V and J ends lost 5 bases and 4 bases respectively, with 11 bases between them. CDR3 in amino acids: CASRPGLSDTQYF. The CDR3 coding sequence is TGCGCCAGCAGACCGGGACTCTCAGATACGCAGTATTTT.

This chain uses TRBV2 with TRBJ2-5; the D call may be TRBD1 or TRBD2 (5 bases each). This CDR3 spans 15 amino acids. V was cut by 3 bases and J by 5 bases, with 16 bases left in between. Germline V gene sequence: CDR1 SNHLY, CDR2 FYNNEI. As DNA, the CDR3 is TGTGCCAGCAGTGAGTTAGGGGAGAGGATGGAGACCCAGTACTTC. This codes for CASSELGERMETQYF.

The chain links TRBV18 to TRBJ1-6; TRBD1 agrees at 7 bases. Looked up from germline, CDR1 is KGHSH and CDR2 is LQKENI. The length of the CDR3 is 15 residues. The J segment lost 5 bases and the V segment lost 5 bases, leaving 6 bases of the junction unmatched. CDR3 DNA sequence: TGTGCCAGCTCAAAACAGGGGCCGGATAATTCACCCCTCCACTTT. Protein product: CASSKQGPDNSPLHF.

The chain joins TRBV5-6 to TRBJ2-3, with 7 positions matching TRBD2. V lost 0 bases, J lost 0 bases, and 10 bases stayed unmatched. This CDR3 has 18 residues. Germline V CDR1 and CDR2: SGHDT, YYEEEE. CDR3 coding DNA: TGTGCCAGCAGCTTGGGGCTAGCGGATACGACTAGCACAGATACGCAGTATTTT. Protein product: CASSLGLADTTSTDTQYF.

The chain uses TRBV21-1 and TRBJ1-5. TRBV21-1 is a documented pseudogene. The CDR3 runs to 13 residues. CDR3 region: CASSYPGNQPQHF. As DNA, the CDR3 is TGTGCCAGCAGCTACCCCGGGAATCAGCCCCAGCATTTT.

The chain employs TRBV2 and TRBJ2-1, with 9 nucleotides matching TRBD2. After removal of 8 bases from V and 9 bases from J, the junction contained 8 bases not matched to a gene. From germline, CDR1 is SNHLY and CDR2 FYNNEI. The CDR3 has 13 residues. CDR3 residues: CASPGTSSIEQFF. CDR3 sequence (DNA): TGTGCCAGCCCCGGGACTAGCTCCATTGAGCAGTTCTTC.

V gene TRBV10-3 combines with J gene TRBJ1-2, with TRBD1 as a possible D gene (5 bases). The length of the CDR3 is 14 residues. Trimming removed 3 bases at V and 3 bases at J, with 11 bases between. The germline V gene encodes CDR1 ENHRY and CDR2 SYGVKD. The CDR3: CAISDWGGDYGYTF. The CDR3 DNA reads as TGTGCCATCAGTGATTGGGGCGGTGACTATGGCTACACCTTC.

The CDR3 DNA reads TGTGCCTGGAGTCGCGGACAGGGGAATGGCTACACCTTC. As protein: CAWSRGQGNGYTF. J is TRBJ1-2 and V is TRBV30, with 9 nucleotides matching TRBD1. The CDR3 runs 13 residues. Germline CDR1 reads GTSNPN; CDR2 reads SVGIG (reference sequence). With V trimmed by 2 bases and J by 6 bases, 4 bases remained unmatched.

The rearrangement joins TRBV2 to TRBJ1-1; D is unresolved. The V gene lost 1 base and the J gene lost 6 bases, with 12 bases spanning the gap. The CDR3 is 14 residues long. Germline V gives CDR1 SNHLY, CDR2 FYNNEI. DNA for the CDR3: TGTGCCAGCAGTGAAGTAAGAAGGTTCGCTGAAGCTTTCTTT. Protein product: CASSEVRRFAEAFF.

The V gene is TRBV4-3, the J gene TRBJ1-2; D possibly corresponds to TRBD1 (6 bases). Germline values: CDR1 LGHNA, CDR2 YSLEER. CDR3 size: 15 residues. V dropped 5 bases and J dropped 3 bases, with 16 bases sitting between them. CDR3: CASSLQRGADYGYTF. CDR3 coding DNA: TGCGCCAGCAGCTTGCAGCGGGGGGCCGACTATGGCTACACCTTC.

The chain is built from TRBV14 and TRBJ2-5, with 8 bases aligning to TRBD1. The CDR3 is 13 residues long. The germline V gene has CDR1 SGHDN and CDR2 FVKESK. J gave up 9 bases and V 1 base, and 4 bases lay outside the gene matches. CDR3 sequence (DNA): TGTGCCAGCAGCCAAGGGACAGGGAGGTCCCAGTACTTC. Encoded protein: CASSQGTGRSQYF.

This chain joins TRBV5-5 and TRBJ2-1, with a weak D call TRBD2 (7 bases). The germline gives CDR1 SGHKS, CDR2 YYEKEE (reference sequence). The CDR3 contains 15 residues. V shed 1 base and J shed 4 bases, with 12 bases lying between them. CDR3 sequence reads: CASSLTGGQYNEQFF. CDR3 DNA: TGTGCCAGCAGCTTGACCGGGGGGCAGTACAATGAGCAGTTCTTC.

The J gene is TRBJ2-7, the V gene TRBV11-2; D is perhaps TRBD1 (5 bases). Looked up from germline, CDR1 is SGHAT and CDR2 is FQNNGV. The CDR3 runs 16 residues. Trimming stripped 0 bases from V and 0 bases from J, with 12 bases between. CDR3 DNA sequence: TGTGCCAGCAGCTTAGAAGCTTGGCAGGGCTCCTACGAGCAGTACTTC. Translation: CASSLEAWQGSYEQYF. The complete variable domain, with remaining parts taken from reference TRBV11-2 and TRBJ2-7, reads EAGVAQSPRYKIIEKRQSVAFWCNPISGHATLYWYQQILGQGPKLLIQFQNNGVVDDSQLPKDRFSAERLKGVDSTLKIQPAKLEDSAVYLCASSLEAWQGSYEQYFGPGTRLTVT.

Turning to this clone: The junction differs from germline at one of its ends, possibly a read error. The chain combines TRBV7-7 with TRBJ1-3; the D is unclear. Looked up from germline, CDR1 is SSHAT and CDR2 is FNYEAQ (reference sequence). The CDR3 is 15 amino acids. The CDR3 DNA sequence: TGTGCTAGCAGCCCCGGGCCTAGCTCTGGAAACACCATATATTTT. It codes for CASSPGPSSGNTIYF.

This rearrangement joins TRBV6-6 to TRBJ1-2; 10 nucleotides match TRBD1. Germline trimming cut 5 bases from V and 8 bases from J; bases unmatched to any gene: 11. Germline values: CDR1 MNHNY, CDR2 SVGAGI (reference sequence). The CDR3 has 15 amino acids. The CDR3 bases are TGTGCCAGCAGTGGCCAGTCCGGGACAGGGGACGGCTACACCTTC. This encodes CASSGQSGTGDGYTF.

The CDR3 DNA reads as TGCAGCGCCGGATCATCGGACACTGAAGCTTTCTTT. This sequence encodes CSAGSSDTEAFF. The chain carries TRBV29-1 and TRBJ1-1; D not resolved. The length of the CDR3 is 12 residues. V was trimmed by 7 bases and J by 3 bases, leaving 12 bases between them. Germline CDR1 is SQVTM and CDR2 is ANQGSEA.

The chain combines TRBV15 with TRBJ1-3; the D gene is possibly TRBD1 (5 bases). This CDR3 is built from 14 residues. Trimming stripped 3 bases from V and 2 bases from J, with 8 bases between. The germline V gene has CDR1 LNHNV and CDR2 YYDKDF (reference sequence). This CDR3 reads CATSRRQTGNTIYF. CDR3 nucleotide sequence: TGTGCCACCAGCAGGAGACAGACTGGAAACACCATATATTTT.

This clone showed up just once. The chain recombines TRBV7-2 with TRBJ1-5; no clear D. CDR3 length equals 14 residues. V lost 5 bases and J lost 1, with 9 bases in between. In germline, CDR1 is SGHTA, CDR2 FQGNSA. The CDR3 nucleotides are TGTGCCAGCAGCCCTGGACGGAGCAATCAGCCCCAGCATTTT. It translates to CASSPGRSNQPQHF.

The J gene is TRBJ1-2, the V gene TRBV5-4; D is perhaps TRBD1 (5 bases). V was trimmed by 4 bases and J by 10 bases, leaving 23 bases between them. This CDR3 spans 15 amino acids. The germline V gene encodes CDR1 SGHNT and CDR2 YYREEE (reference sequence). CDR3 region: CASSRDLRDPTTYTF. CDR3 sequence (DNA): TGTGCCAGCAGCCGGGATTTACGGGACCCAACAACCTACACCTTC.

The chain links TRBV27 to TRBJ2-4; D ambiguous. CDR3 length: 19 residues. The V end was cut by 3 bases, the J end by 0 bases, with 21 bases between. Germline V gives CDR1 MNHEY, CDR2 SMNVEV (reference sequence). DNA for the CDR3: TGTGCCAGCAGTTTTGGGTCTAGAAGGTATGAATTAGCCAAAAACATTCAGTACTTC. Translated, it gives CASSFGSRRYELAKNIQYF.

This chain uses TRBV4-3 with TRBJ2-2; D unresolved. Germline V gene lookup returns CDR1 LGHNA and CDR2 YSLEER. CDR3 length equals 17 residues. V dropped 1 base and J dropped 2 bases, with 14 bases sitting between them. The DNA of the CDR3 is TGCGCCAGCAGCCAAGTTGCGTTGGGCGCTAACACCGGGGAGCTGTTTTTT. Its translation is CASSQVALGANTGELFF.